What follows are 27 T cell receptor beta chains derived from one specimen sequenced in a study of T-cell memory formation after mild COVID-19. MiXCR, run by TCRdb on the 5' RACE reads, gives a single entry per CDR3 protein. The sample lists about 210,000 distinct CDR3 sequences; about 11% were seen once. What was sequenced was PBMCs or a T cell subset sorted from them (not recorded which). These receptors were taken from a young man who had mild COVID-19 (a few samples of this study predate the infection). Cell type and time point are not known.

This clonotype was detected only a few times. V and J are TRBV5-1 and TRBJ1-2; 9 bases align to TRBD1. CDR1 is SGHRS, CDR2 YFSETQ, per germline. The CDR3 contains 13 residues. Germline trimming cut 4 bases from V and 6 bases from J; bases unmatched to any gene: 4. CDR3 in amino acids: CASSPGQGDGYTF. In nucleotides, the CDR3 is TGCGCCAGCAGCCCGGGACAGGGAGATGGCTACACCTTC.

V is TRBV7-9 and J is TRBJ1-4; D is ambiguous. CDR1 and CDR2 from the germline V gene are SEHNR and FQNEAQ (reference sequence). Trimming left V 2 bases short and J 0 bases short, with 7 bases between. The CDR3 is 15 residues long. CDR3 amino acids: CASSLLATTNEKLFF. CDR3 nucleotides: TGTGCCAGCAGCTTACTGGCTACAACTAATGAAAAACTGTTTTTT.

In its sample, this clonotype was seen a few times. This chain links TRBV3-1 with TRBJ2-3; D not certain. Germline V lookup: CDR1 LGHDT, CDR2 YNNKEL (reference sequence). The CDR3 consists of 15 residues. The germline V and J ends were trimmed by 4 bases and 1 base, with 12 bases remaining between them. The CDR3 DNA sequence: TGTGCCAGCAGCCTACTTCCCGGACGCACAGATACGCAGTATTTT. Translated, it gives CASSLLPGRTDTQYF.

The genes are TRBV6-2 or TRBV6-3 and TRBJ2-2; perhaps TRBD2 as D (6 bases). The CDR3 consists of 15 residues. Trimming removed 0 bases from V and 6 bases from J, with 11 bases in between. Germline-derived CDR1 and CDR2 are MNHEY and SVGEGT. Here the CDR3 reads CASSYSSSGSGELFF. In nucleotides, the CDR3 is TGTGCCAGCAGTTACTCGTCGAGCGGGTCCGGGGAGCTGTTTTTT.

This clonotype was seen only a few times. The chain links TRBV19 to TRBJ2-3; the D is unclear. The CDR3 sequence is 15 residues long. V was pared by 1 base and J by 6 bases, with 14 bases between. Germline CDR1 reads LNHDA; CDR2 reads SQIVND (reference sequence). CDR3 residues: CASSIGRSPPDTQYF. CDR3 DNA: TGTGCCAGTAGTATAGGTCGCTCGCCCCCGGATACGCAGTATTTT.

The rearrangement links TRBV4-1 to TRBJ2-3; no definite D call. This CDR3 region has 14 residues. V lost 0 bases, J lost 0 bases, and 4 bases lay in between. CDR1 MGHRA and CDR2 YSYEKL come from the germline V gene. The CDR3 DNA is TGCGCCAGCAGCCAAGAGCGGAGCACAGATACGCAGTATTTT. Translating it yields CASSQERSTDTQYF.

This clonotype was detected many times. The chain carries TRBV7-9 and TRBJ1-1; TRBD1 matches 9 bases. CDR1 and CDR2 from the germline V gene are SEHNR and FQNEAQ (reference sequence). The CDR3 totals 15 residues. The trim removed 5 bases at V and 0 bases at J, leaving 4 bases unmatched. The CDR3 sequence is CASSLTGGMNTEAFF. The CDR3, as DNA: TGTGCCAGCAGCCTGACAGGGGGGATGAACACTGAAGCTTTCTTT.

A few counts support this clonotype. The CDR3 region is CASSYSGSIYNEQFF. Here the CDR3 DNA reads TGTGCCAGCAGTTACTCGGGGTCCATCTACAATGAGCAGTTCTTC. The chain combines TRBV6-5 with TRBJ2-1; D is uncertain. V was clipped by 0 bases and J by 3 bases, with 9 bases between them. This CDR3 region has 15 residues. Germline-derived CDR1 and CDR2 are MNHEY and SVGAGI.

The chain combines TRBV4-2 with TRBJ2-7; 7 positions match TRBD1. Germline V gene lookup returns CDR1 LGHNA and CDR2 YNFKEQ. Unmatched junction bases numbered 9, after V lost 5 bases and J lost 2 bases. The CDR3 extends over 15 amino acids. The CDR3 nucleotides are TGTGCCAGCAGCTATATTAGGGACAGCGCCTACGAGCAGTACTTC. Translating it yields CASSYIRDSAYEQYF.

This clonotype appeared a few times. The V and J genes are TRBV7-2 and TRBJ2-5; TRBD1 might be the D (5 bases). Trimming cost V 5 bases and J 7 bases, with 20 bases left between them. The CDR3 runs 15 residues. Per the germline V gene, CDR1 is SGHTA and CDR2 is FQGNSA. The CDR3 DNA reads TGTGCCAGCAGCACTCAGATCGGACCTCAGGGGACCCAGTACTTC. Translation: CASSTQIGPQGTQYF.

A few counts support this clonotype. This rearrangement joins TRBV18 to TRBJ1-6, with a tentative D call TRBD1 (5 bases). Trimming left V 2 bases short and J 10 bases short, with 15 bases between. This CDR3 contains 15 residues. The germline gives CDR1 KGHSH, CDR2 LQKENI. The CDR3, as DNA: TGTGCCAGCTCACCATCAGTGGGGACGGAATCACCCCTCCACTTT. It yields the protein CASSPSVGTESPLHF.

This clonotype was seen only a few times. The chain links TRBV20-1 to TRBJ2-5; 11 bases agree with TRBD2. The CDR3 is made up of 17 amino acids. Germline CDR1 and CDR2: DFQATT and SNEGSKA (reference sequence). V shed 0 bases, J shed 7 bases, and the junction held 13 bases outside the gene matches. The CDR3 region has the DNA TGCAGTGCTAGAGACCTGGTTAGCGGGGGGGAAGGAGGGACCCAGTACTTC. This codes for CSARDLVSGGEGGTQYF.

This clonotype turned up a few times. This rearrangement joins TRBV4-3 to TRBJ2-1; D call uncertain. From germline, CDR1 is LGHNA and CDR2 YSLEER. The V gene lost 3 bases and the J gene lost 8 bases, with 11 bases spanning the gap. The CDR3 runs to 13 residues. DNA of the CDR3: TGCGCCAGCAGCCACCCTGACCCATATGAGCAGTTCTTC. Encoded protein: CASSHPDPYEQFF.

This clonotype was counted a few times. The CDR3 DNA follows: TGCGCCAGCAGCTTGGACGGACTCTATGGCTACACCTTC. Its protein is CASSLDGLYGYTF. The rearrangement uses TRBV5-1 and TRBJ1-2; D not resolved. The CDR3 is made up of 13 amino acids. The germline V and J ends were trimmed by 0 bases and 4 bases, with 7 bases remaining between them. Looked up from germline, CDR1 is SGHRS and CDR2 is YFSETQ.

The chain recombines TRBV7-9 with TRBJ1-1; D gene unclear. V lost 3 bases and J 5 bases, leaving 7 bases between the germline ends. CDR1 and CDR2 from the germline V gene are SEHNR and FQNEAQ (reference sequence). The CDR3 covers 12 residues. The CDR3 DNA sequence: TGTGCCAGCAGCTTGCTGGGGACTGAAGCTTTCTTT. It encodes CASSLLGTEAFF.

This clonotype showed up just a few times. This chain connects TRBV18 to TRBJ1-6; no firm D call. V was cut by 1 base and J by 7 bases, with 5 bases left in between. The CDR3 has 13 amino acids. The germline CDR1 and CDR2 sequences are KGHSH and LQKENI. This CDR3 reads CASSPRENSPLHF. Written as DNA, the CDR3 is TGTGCCAGCTCACCACGAGAGAATTCACCCCTCCACTTT.

This clonotype was observed at least ten times. CDR3: CASSLQGPSTDTQYF. As DNA, the CDR3 is TGCGCCAGCAGCTTGCAGGGCCCTAGCACAGATACGCAGTATTTT. The J gene is TRBJ2-3, the V gene TRBV5-1; D might be TRBD1 (5 bases). The CDR3 totals 15 residues. Looked up from germline, CDR1 is SGHRS and CDR2 is YFSETQ. Trimming removed 1 base from V and 0 bases from J, with 9 bases in between. The full variable domain, rest sourced from reference TRBV5-1 and TRBJ2-3, is KAGVTQTPRYLIKTRGQQVTLSCSPISGHRSVSWYQQTPGQGLQFLFEYFSETQRNKGNFPGRFSGRQFSNSRSEMNVSTLELGDSALYLCASSLQGPSTDTQYFGPGTRLTVL.

The rearrangement uses TRBV20-1 and TRBJ1-2; 8 nucleotides line up with TRBD1. This CDR3 contains 10 residues. J was trimmed by 8 bases and V by 4 bases; bases with no gene match: 0. Germline lookup yields CDR1 DFQATT and CDR2 SNEGSKA (reference sequence). CDR3 sequence reads: CSATGGGYTF. CDR3 sequence (DNA): TGCAGTGCTACAGGGGGCGGCTACACCTTC.

This clonotype was counted at least ten times. This chain uses TRBV7-2 with TRBJ2-2; 7 bases line up with TRBD1. The CDR3 length is 16 residues. Germline lookup yields CDR1 SGHTA and CDR2 FQGNSA. V gave up 3 bases and J gave up 5 bases; unmatched junction bases: 9. The DNA for the CDR3 is TGTGCCAGCAGCTTTACCGGGACAGTACGTACCGGGGAGCTGTTTTTT. This codes for CASSFTGTVRTGELFF. Full variable domain (missing parts from reference TRBV7-2 and TRBJ2-2): GAGVSQSPSNKVTEKGKDVELRCDPISGHTALYWYRQSLGQGLEFLIYFQGNSAPDKSGLPSDRFSAERTGGSVSTLTIQRTQQEDSAVYLCASSFTGTVRTGELFFGEGSRLTVL.

This clonotype was seen a handful of times. V and J are TRBV12-3 or TRBV12-4 and TRBJ2-3, with D perhaps matching TRBD2 (7 bases). With 8 bases removed from V and 2 bases from J, the gap between germline ends came to 11 bases. The CDR3 has 13 amino acids. CDR3 bases: TGTGCCAGCGGGGGGGCCAACACAGATACGCAGTATTTT. Residues: CASGGANTDTQYF.

The V call is TRBV18, the J call TRBJ1-2, with TRBD1 as a possible D gene (5 bases). V lost 5 bases and J lost 5, with 21 bases in between. Germline CDR1 and CDR2: KGHSH and LQKENI. The CDR3 consists of 16 residues. The CDR3 region is CASSTGRDGTPYGYTF. For the CDR3, the DNA is TGTGCCAGCTCAACCGGGAGGGACGGTACCCCTTATGGCTACACCTTC.

This clonotype was counted a few times. This sequence joins TRBV11-2 and TRBJ2-1; 9 nucleotides agree with TRBD1. V lost 8 bases to trimming and J lost 4 bases; unmatched junction nucleotides: 9. Germline assignment: CDR1 SGHAT and CDR2 FQNNGV. The CDR3 contains 15 residues. The CDR3 DNA reads TGTGCCAGCCCCGGGGGGACAGGGAGTTACAATGAGCAGTTCTTC. Protein product: CASPGGTGSYNEQFF. The full variable domain, rest sourced from reference TRBV11-2 and TRBJ2-1, is EAGVAQSPRYKIIEKRQSVAFWCNPISGHATLYWYQQILGQGPKLLIQFQNNGVVDDSQLPKDRFSAERLKGVDSTLKIQPAKLEDSAVYLCASPGGTGSYNEQFFGPGTRLTVL.

This clonotype was counted at least ten times. This rearrangement joins TRBV7-9 to TRBJ2-4, with D maybe TRBD1 (6 bases). The CDR3 runs to 15 residues. Germline CDR1 is SEHNR and CDR2 is FQNEAQ (reference sequence). Between the trimmed V and J ends, which lost 0 bases and 6 bases, there was a span of 12 bases. CDR3 bases: TGTGCCAGCAGCTTAGCGGAGACAGGATCAAACATTCAGTACTTC. It specifies CASSLAETGSNIQYF.

This clonotype was detected many times. This rearrangement joins TRBV20-1 to TRBJ1-2; 8 bases map to TRBD1. Germline loops: CDR1 DFQATT, CDR2 SNEGSKA (reference sequence). The CDR3 contains 13 residues. V trimming: 6 bases; J trimming: 4 bases; junction bases outside the gene matches: 7. CDR3 coding DNA: TGCAGTGCCCTCAACAGGGGGGGCTATGGCTACACCTTC. Translating it yields CSALNRGGYGYTF.

This clonotype was picked up a small number of times. This rearrangement joins TRBV7-2 to TRBJ2-5; D not resolved. Germline assignment: CDR1 SGHTA and CDR2 FQGNSA. This CDR3 has 13 residues. V shed 1 base and J shed 2 bases, with 5 bases lying between them. CDR3 protein: CASSLELQETQYF. DNA for the CDR3: TGTGCCAGCAGCTTAGAGTTACAAGAGACCCAGTACTTC.

CDR3 in amino acids: CASSQESQGNNSPLHF. CDR3 bases: TGCGCCAGCAGCCAAGAGTCACAGGGGAATAATTCACCCCTCCACTTT. The rearrangement joins TRBV4-3 to TRBJ1-6; TRBD1 agrees at 7 bases. The CDR3 is made up of 16 amino acids. From germline, CDR1 is LGHNA and CDR2 YSLEER. Trimming took 0 bases from V and 5 from J; bases not matched to a gene: 4.

A few counts support this clonotype. This chain links TRBV14 with TRBJ1-2; 11 nucleotides agree with TRBD1. The CDR3 extends over 16 amino acids. The junction had 6 bases not matched to a gene; V was cut back by 0 bases and J by 6 bases. The V gene's germline CDR1 is SGHDN and CDR2 FVKESK. For the CDR3, the DNA is TGTGCCAGCAGCCAAGATTTCGGACAGGGGGCACATGGCTACACCTTC. It encodes CASSQDFGQGAHGYTF.